These 25 T cell receptor beta chains were sequenced from one sample in a study of cytomegalovirus exposure and HLA in healthy donors. Primers included in the PCR were 60 Vbeta and 13 Jbeta primers. Measured with immunoSEQ multiplex PCR; TCRdb has only the in-frame clones, and not every one. The sample includes some 250,000 clones, about four fifths seen only once; the top ten take 5.4%. Sequencing was carried out using PBMCs. Receptors originate from a woman aged 40 to 49 in good health and CMV-seropositive.

This clone was seen once. The V call is TRBV5-4, the J call TRBJ2-7; the match to TRBD2 covers 10 bases. Germline lookup yields CDR1 SGHNT and CDR2 YYREEE (reference sequence). The length of the CDR3 is 16 residues. V lost 5 bases, J lost 7 bases, and 15 bases stayed unmatched. CDR3 protein: CASRARTSGLWGEQYF. DNA of the CDR3: TGTGCCAGCAGGGCACGGACTAGCGGCCTATGGGGGGAGCAGTACTTC.

The genes are TRBV6-1 and TRBJ2-5, with a tentative D call TRBD1 (6 bases). V was trimmed by 4 bases and J by 1 base, leaving 10 bases between them. Germline assignment: CDR1 MNHNS and CDR2 SASEGT. There are 14 residues in the CDR3. The CDR3 DNA is TGTGCCAGCAGTGGACAGGTTCGCCAAGAGACCCAGTACTTC. It translates to CASSGQVRQETQYF.

This clone was detected once. The chain carries TRBV9 and TRBJ1-5; possible D gene TRBD1, 5 bases. This CDR3 is built from 16 residues. V was trimmed by 0 bases and J by 2 bases, leaving 12 bases between them. Germline CDR1 is SGDLS and CDR2 is YYNGEE. The CDR3 DNA follows: TGTGCCAGCAGCGTAGTGGAGCTAGGGGGCAATCAGCCCCAGCATTTT. Protein: CASSVVELGGNQPQHF.

The chain couples TRBV7-2 to TRBJ2-7, with 7 positions matching TRBD1. The CDR3 runs to 13 residues. The V gene's germline CDR1 is SGHTA and CDR2 FQGNSA. With V trimmed by 6 bases and J by 10 bases, 12 bases remained unmatched. The CDR3 DNA reads as TGTGCCAGCAGTGGACAGGCCCCCAGGTCCCAGTACTTC. Translation: CASSGQAPRSQYF.

This sequence joins TRBV25-1 and TRBJ1-6, with TRBD1 identical over 10 bases. The CDR3 consists of 14 residues. Germline CDR1 and CDR2: MGHDK and SYGVNS. V was clipped by 4 bases and J by 6 bases; unmatched bases: 0. CDR3: CASSGDRGNSPLHF. For the CDR3, the DNA is TGTGCCAGCAGTGGGGACAGGGGTAATTCACCCCTCCACTTT. The full variable domain, rest sourced from reference TRBV25-1 and TRBJ1-6, is EADIYQTPRYLVIGTGKKITLECSQTMGHDKMYWYQQDPGMELHLIHYSYGVNSTEKGDLSSESTVSRIRTEHFPLTLESARPSHTSQYLCASSGDRGNSPLHFGNGTRLTVT.

The table lists this clone with a few counts. The genes are TRBV30 and TRBJ1-2; D is ambiguous. This CDR3 is built from 13 residues. Germline loops: CDR1 GTSNPN, CDR2 SVGIG (reference sequence). Trimming stripped 0 bases from V and 4 bases from J, with 9 bases between. The CDR3 is CAWSVPGGYGYTF. CDR3 coding DNA: TGTGCCTGGAGTGTTCCGGGAGGCTATGGCTACACCTTC.

This clone was observed a handful of times. V and J are TRBV5-6 and TRBJ2-3; tentatively, D is TRBD1 (6 bases). The CDR3 covers 16 residues. V was shortened by 4 bases and J by 3 bases, with 18 bases between the two germline ends. Germline CDR1 SGHDT, CDR2 YYEEEE. CDR3 protein: CASSQRQARGTDTQYF. The CDR3 nucleotides read TGTGCCAGCAGCCAAAGACAGGCCCGGGGAACAGATACGCAGTATTTT. The entire variable domain, with the rest obtained from reference TRBV5-6 and TRBJ2-3, is as follows: DAGVTQSPTHLIKTRGQQVTLRCSPKSGHDTVSWYQQALGQGPQFIFQYYEEEERQRGNFPDRFSGHQFPNYSSELNVNALLLGDSALYLCASSQRQARGTDTQYFGPGTRLTVL.

The chain couples TRBV27 to TRBJ1-2, with 10 nucleotides matching TRBD1. Losses at the gene ends were 8 bases for V and 5 bases for J; bases not matched to a gene: 17. Per germline, CDR1 MNHEY and CDR2 SMNVEV (reference sequence). The CDR3 runs to 17 residues. The CDR3 spells CASRLGGTGARGYGYTF. The DNA of the CDR3 is TGTGCCAGCCGGCTGGGGGGGACAGGGGCCCGGGGGTATGGCTACACCTTC.

This rearrangement joins TRBV7-3 to TRBJ2-2; 12 bases are a match to TRBD2. Germline V gives CDR1 SGHTA, CDR2 FQGTGA. Losses at the gene ends were 4 bases for V and 5 bases for J; bases not matched to a gene: 5. The CDR3 sequence is 16 residues long. The CDR3 nucleotides read TGTGCCAGCAGCTCTCGGACTAGCGGGGTAACCGGGGAGCTGTTTTTT. Translating gives CASSSRTSGVTGELFF.

This chain connects TRBV9 to TRBJ2-3, with 7 positions matching TRBD2. The junction had 14 bases not matched to a gene; V was cut back by 0 bases and J by 1 base. The CDR3 loop spans 19 amino acids. CDR1 and CDR2 from the germline V gene are SGDLS and YYNGEE. The CDR3 nucleotides are TGTGCCAGCAGCGTAGCAGGTGTAGGGGCAGGGAGGGGCACAGATACGCAGTATTTT. It is translated as CASSVAGVGAGRGTDTQYF.

The rearrangement uses TRBV9 and TRBJ2-7, with a tentative D call TRBD1 (7 bases). The CDR3 has 15 residues. Trimming stripped 2 bases from V and 4 bases from J, with 16 bases between. Germline loops: CDR1 SGDLS, CDR2 YYNGEE. CDR3 protein: CASSVGGTADYEQYF. The CDR3 bases are TGTGCCAGCAGCGTGGGCGGGACAGCCGATTACGAGCAGTACTTC. The entire variable domain, with the rest obtained from reference TRBV9 and TRBJ2-7, is as follows: DSGVTQTPKHLITATGQRVTLRCSPRSGDLSVYWYQQSLDQGLQFLIQYYNGEERAKGNILERFSAQQFPDLHSELNLSSLELGDSALYFCASSVGGTADYEQYFGPGTRLTVT.

The chain is built from TRBV7-9 and TRBJ2-7, with a possible D match to TRBD2 (6 bases). In germline, CDR1 is SEHNR, CDR2 FQNEAQ (reference sequence). Trimming cost V 5 bases and J 1 base, with 12 bases left between them. There are 14 residues in the CDR3. The CDR3 coding sequence is TGTGCCAGCAGCCTCTCGACTAGTTCCTACGAGCAGTACTTC. The encoded protein is CASSLSTSSYEQYF.

The V gene is TRBV19, the J gene TRBJ1-1; no firm D call. CDR3 length: 15 amino acids. Germline V CDR1 and CDR2: LNHDA, SQIVND (reference sequence). The ends were cut back, 7 bases at V and 0 bases at J, with 15 bases in the middle. CDR3 in DNA: TGTGCCAGTAATTGGGGAGAGGCGATGAACACTGAAGCTTTCTTT. This gives the protein CASNWGEAMNTEAFF. Variable domain in full (rest from reference TRBV19 and TRBJ1-1): DGGITQSPKYLFRKEGQNVTLSCEQNLNHDAMYWYRQDPGQGLRLIYYSQIVNDFQKGDIAEGYSVSREKKESFPLTVTSAQKNPTAFYLCASNWGEAMNTEAFFGQGTRLTVV.

The rearrangement uses TRBV25-1 and TRBJ1-3, with D unresolved. Trimming pared 2 bases from V and 6 bases from J, leaving 11 bases between. CDR1 MGHDK and CDR2 SYGVNS come from the germline V gene. This CDR3 is 14 amino acids long. The CDR3 DNA sequence: TGTGCCAGCAGTGAACCCGGGGATGAAAACACCATATATTTT. Protein sequence: CASSEPGDENTIYF.

The V call is TRBV6-5, the J call TRBJ2-1; a possible D gene is TRBD2 (6 bases). The CDR3 loop spans 14 amino acids. The V end lost 0 bases, the J end lost 11 bases, and 14 bases lay between the germline ends. Looked up from germline, CDR1 is MNHEY and CDR2 is SVGAGI. CDR3 amino acids: CASSYSGEEGKQFF. The CDR3, as DNA: TGTGCCAGCAGTTACTCCGGGGAGGAGGGGAAGCAGTTCTTC.

As regards this clone: The CDR3 ends on some other residue instead of the conserved phenylalanine or tryptophan, so this is likely a read error. The DNA is omitted, as the CDR3 cannot be located on it reliably, and the CDR3 follows TCRdb's listing. The gene calls are TRBV18 and TRBJ1-1; the listed D gene, TRBD1, was not tested against the DNA. The length of the CDR3 is 12 amino acids, counting both ends. From germline, CDR1 is KGHSH and CDR2 LQKENI. The CDR3 reads CASSPQPGHEGI.

This clone showed up just a few times. The J gene is TRBJ2-1, the V gene TRBV18; 10 bases are a match to TRBD2. The CDR3 has 16 residues. Germline assignment: CDR1 KGHSH and CDR2 LQKENI. J lost 3 bases, V lost 2 bases, and 4 bases had no gene match. The chain's CDR3 is CASSPNLAGDYNEQFF. The CDR3 nucleotides are TGTGCCAGCTCACCAAATCTAGCGGGAGACTACAATGAGCAGTTCTTC.

The genes are TRBV19 and TRBJ1-2, with D tentatively TRBD1 (5 bases). Trimming left V 3 bases short and J 2 bases short, with 13 bases between. Germline-derived CDR1 and CDR2 are LNHDA and SQIVND (reference sequence). The CDR3 is 15 amino acids. CDR3: CASSIVLRANYGYTF. In nucleotides, the CDR3 is TGTGCCAGTAGTATTGTGCTCAGGGCGAACTATGGCTACACCTTC.

The J gene is TRBJ1-2, the V gene TRBV7-2; a possible D gene is TRBD1 (5 bases). The V gene lost 1 base and the J gene lost 4 bases, with 7 bases spanning the gap. The germline V gene encodes CDR1 SGHTA and CDR2 FQGNSA. The CDR3 extends over 13 amino acids. This CDR3 is CASSLGGTYGYTF. In DNA, the CDR3 is TGTGCCAGCAGCTTAGGCGGGACCTATGGCTACACCTTC.

CDR3 sequence (DNA): TGTGCCTGGAGCCCCCGACTAGCGGTCACAGATACGCAGTATTTT. Translated, it gives CAWSPRLAVTDTQYF. The chain links TRBV30 to TRBJ2-3, with TRBD2 identical over 9 bases. V dropped 3 bases and J dropped 2; count of bases not matched to a gene: 6. Germline loops: CDR1 GTSNPN, CDR2 SVGIG (reference sequence). The CDR3 is 15 amino acids.

The chain couples TRBV28 to TRBJ2-7, with 10 bases identical to TRBD1. This CDR3 is built from 16 residues. V lost 4 bases, J lost 4 bases, and 10 bases stayed unmatched. Germline CDR1 is MDHEN and CDR2 is SYDVKM. The CDR3 here is CASSSPGTGASYEQYF. In nucleotides, the CDR3 is TGTGCCAGCAGTTCCCCCGGGACAGGGGCTTCGTACGAGCAGTACTTC. Based on the CDR3 plus reference TRBV28 and TRBJ2-7, the full variable domain is DVKVTQSSRYLVKRTGEKVFLECVQDMDHENMFWYRQDPGLGLRLIYFSYDVKMKEKGDIPEGYSVSREKKERFSLILESASTNQTSMYLCASSSPGTGASYEQYFGPGTRLTVT.

The chain combines TRBV9 with TRBJ2-7, with D possibly matching TRBD1 (5 bases). V lost 0 bases, J lost 0 bases, and 13 bases lay in between. The CDR3 loop spans 16 amino acids. Germline V CDR1 and CDR2: SGDLS, YYNGEE. The CDR3 bases are TGTGCCAGCAGCGTAGAGTCCTCAGGGTACTCCTACGAGCAGTACTTC. Protein sequence: CASSVESSGYSYEQYF.

This clone was recorded once. V gene TRBV15 combines with J gene TRBJ2-3; 9 nucleotides agree with TRBD2. The ends lost 5 bases at V and 2 bases at J; junction bases unmatched: 17. The germline V gene encodes CDR1 LNHNV and CDR2 YYDKDF (reference sequence). The CDR3 extends over 19 amino acids. CDR3 nucleotide sequence: TGTGCCACCAGCCTTAATAGCGGGAGAGGCAGGGTAACCACAGATACGCAGTATTTT. Residues: CATSLNSGRGRVTTDTQYF.

As for this clone: In the same sample, other DNA sequences code for this CDR3. The chain joins TRBV27 to TRBJ1-5; D is unresolved. There are 14 residues in the CDR3. Germline values: CDR1 MNHEY, CDR2 SMNVEV (reference sequence). V was trimmed by 3 bases and J by 1 base, leaving 7 bases between them. The CDR3 reads CASSFRVSNQPQHF. The CDR3 coding sequence is TGTGCCAGCAGTTTTCGGGTGAGCAATCAGCCCCAGCATTTT.

This clone occurred a few times. This chain joins TRBV9 and TRBJ2-7; TRBD2 aligns across 8 bases. V lost 4 bases, J lost 6 bases, and 9 bases stayed unmatched. CDR3 size: 14 residues. Per the germline V gene, CDR1 is SGDLS and CDR2 is YYNGEE. DNA of the CDR3: TGTGCCAGCAGCTCCGGACTAGCTCTTGTCGAGCAGTACTTC. This codes for CASSSGLALVEQYF. The variable domain in full, completed from reference TRBV9 and TRBJ2-7, reads DSGVTQTPKHLITATGQRVTLRCSPRSGDLSVYWYQQSLDQGLQFLIQYYNGEERAKGNILERFSAQQFPDLHSELNLSSLELGDSALYFCASSSGLALVEQYFGPGTRLTVT.